A selection of T cell receptor beta chains follows, all from one sample in a study of T cells in Graves' hyperthyroidism and ophthalmopathy. TCRdb independently ran MiXCR on the multiplex PCR reads; one entry per CDR3 protein. The sample holds about 640,000 distinct CDR3 sequences, roughly 14% seen once. Sequencing input: blood. These receptors were obtained from a woman aged 45-60 years with Graves' ophthalmopathy. Each CDR3 is given with its conserved first and last residue. The D gene is left open where the match is weak. Part of the rows lack a size; the others show once, few, many or a class for expanded clones.

v_call: TRBV7-6; j_call: TRBJ1-1; clone_size: many; d_call: .; cdr3_nt: TGTGCCAGCAGCCCTCATTTGAACACTGAAGCTTTCTTT; cdr3_aa: CASSPHLNTEAFF
v_call: TRBV6-5; j_call: TRBJ2-1; clone_size: .; d_call: TRBD2; cdr3_nt: TGTGCCAGCAGTTACTCTAGCGGGTTCAGCAATGAGCGGTTCTTC; cdr3_aa: CASSYSSGFSNERFF
v_call: TRBV20-1; j_call: TRBJ1-1; clone_size: many; d_call: .; cdr3_nt: TGCAGAGTGTCACATGACACTGAAGCTTTCTTT; cdr3_aa: CRVSHDTEAFF
v_call: TRBV27; j_call: TRBJ2-5; clone_size: few; d_call: .; cdr3_nt: TGTGCCAGCAGTTTAGGGGGGAGAAGCGGGGAGACCCAGTACTTC; cdr3_aa: CASSLGGRSGETQYF
v_call: TRBV6-2/TRBV6-3; j_call: TRBJ1-2; clone_size: few; d_call: TRBD1; cdr3_nt: TGTGCCAGCAGTCCCGGGACAGGGATTGCCCTCTATGGCTACACCTTC; cdr3_aa: CASSPGTGIALYGYTF
v_call: TRBV20-1; j_call: TRBJ1-5; clone_size: few; d_call: .; cdr3_nt: TGCAGCTCGCAGACAGGAACTCGTGGCAATCAGCCCCAGCATTTT; cdr3_aa: CSSQTGTRGNQPQHF
v_call: TRBV7-2; j_call: TRBJ1-5; clone_size: .; d_call: .; cdr3_nt: TGTGCCAGCAGCCCGACCCTGGGAGGCAATCAGCCCCAGCATTTT; cdr3_aa: CASSPTLGGNQPQHF
v_call: TRBV20-1; j_call: TRBJ2-7; clone_size: many; d_call: TRBD2; cdr3_nt: TGCAGTGCTAGTATAGCGGGAGGTACCTACGAGCAGTACTTC; cdr3_aa: CSASIAGGTYEQYF
v_call: TRBV7-2; j_call: TRBJ1-5; clone_size: many; d_call: TRBD1; cdr3_nt: TGTGCCAGCAGCCTAAAATCAGGGACAGTGGTAAATCAGCCCCAGCATTTT; cdr3_aa: CASSLKSGTVVNQPQHF
v_call: TRBV7-2; j_call: TRBJ2-7; clone_size: many; d_call: .; cdr3_nt: TGTGCCAGCAGCTTATCTTCGGAGCAGTACTTC; cdr3_aa: CASSLSSEQYF
v_call: TRBV7-9; j_call: TRBJ2-7; clone_size: few; d_call: TRBD1; cdr3_nt: TGTGCCAGCAGCCAGGGACAGGGACACGGTTACGAGCAGTACTTC; cdr3_aa: CASSQGQGHGYEQYF
v_call: TRBV6-1; j_call: TRBJ2-3; clone_size: few; d_call: TRBD2; cdr3_nt: TGTGCCAGCAGTGAACCTTCGCGACTAGCGGGAGAGGGGGCTTCTAGCACAGATACGCAGTATTTT; cdr3_aa: CASSEPSRLAGEGASSTDTQYF
v_call: TRBV3-1; j_call: TRBJ1-1; clone_size: many; d_call: .; cdr3_nt: TGTGCCAGCAGCCGATTTGGGGGTACTGAAGCTTTCTTT; cdr3_aa: CASSRFGGTEAFF
v_call: TRBV29-1; j_call: TRBJ2-4; clone_size: many; d_call: TRBD1; cdr3_nt: TGCAGCGTTGAAGTCCCGAACAGGGGTGACATTCAGTACTTC; cdr3_aa: CSVEVPNRGDIQYF
v_call: TRBV5-1; j_call: TRBJ2-2; clone_size: many; d_call: .; cdr3_nt: TGCGCCAGCAGCTTCGGACTCCTAACCGGGGAGCTGTTTTTT; cdr3_aa: CASSFGLLTGELFF
v_call: TRBV7-2; j_call: TRBJ2-6; clone_size: many; d_call: TRBD1; cdr3_nt: TGTGCCAGCAGCCCCCGACAGGGGGGGTGGTCTGGGGCCAACGTCCTGACTTTC; cdr3_aa: CASSPRQGGWSGANVLTF
v_call: TRBV30; j_call: TRBJ1-4; clone_size: many; d_call: TRBD1; cdr3_nt: TGTGCCTGGAGTGAGACCGGGACAGCTAATGAAAAACTGTTTTTT; cdr3_aa: CAWSETGTANEKLFF
v_call: TRBV12-3/TRBV12-4; j_call: TRBJ2-6; clone_size: many; d_call: .; cdr3_nt: TGTGCCAGCAGTTTAGTTGCCGTTTTGCTAGCGCCTGGGGCCAACGTCCTGACTTTC; cdr3_aa: CASSLVAVLLAPGANVLTF